This T cell receptor (beta chain) was identified in a study of response to subunit inactivated influenza vaccine. There are 13 residues in the CDR3. One entry per CDR3 protein, called by TCRdb with MiXCR from the RT-PCR reads. Altogether 400,000 to 550,000 distinct CDR3 sequences are present, about 25% being singletons, with the ten largest covering over 1.5%. The table lists this clonotype with many counts. The starting material was CD4+ T cells sorted from PBMCs, obtained roughly 5 days after vaccination. The origin of this receptor is a man aged 45-65 years who received an inactivated influenza vaccine. This rearrangement joins TRBV21-1 to TRBJ2-1; TRBD1, the table's D call, was not compared with the DNA. TRBV21-1 is given as a pseudogene. The CDR3 coding sequence is TGTGCCAGCAGCAAACTCACAGGGGGTTCACAGTTCTTC. Protein sequence: CASSKLTGGSQFF.